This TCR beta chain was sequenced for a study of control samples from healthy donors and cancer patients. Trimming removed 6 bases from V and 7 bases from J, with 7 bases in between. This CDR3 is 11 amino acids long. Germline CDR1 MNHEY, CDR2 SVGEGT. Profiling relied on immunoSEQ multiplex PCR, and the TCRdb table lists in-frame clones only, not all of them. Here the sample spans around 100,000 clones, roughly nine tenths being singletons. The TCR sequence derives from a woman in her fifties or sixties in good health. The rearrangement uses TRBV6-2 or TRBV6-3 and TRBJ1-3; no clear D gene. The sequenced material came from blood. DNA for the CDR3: TGTGCCAGCAGCCCGATGAACACCATATATTTT. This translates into CASSPMNTIYF.